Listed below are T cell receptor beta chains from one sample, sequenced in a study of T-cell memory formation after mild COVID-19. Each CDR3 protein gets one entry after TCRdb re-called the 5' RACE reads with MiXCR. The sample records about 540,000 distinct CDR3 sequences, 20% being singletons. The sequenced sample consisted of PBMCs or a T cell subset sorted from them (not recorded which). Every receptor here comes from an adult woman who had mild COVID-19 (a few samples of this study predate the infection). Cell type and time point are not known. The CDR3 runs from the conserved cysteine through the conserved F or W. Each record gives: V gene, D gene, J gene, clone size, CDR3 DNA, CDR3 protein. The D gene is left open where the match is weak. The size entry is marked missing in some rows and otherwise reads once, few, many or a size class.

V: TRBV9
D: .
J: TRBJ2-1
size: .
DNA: TGTGCCAGCAGCGTAGTAGCAGGGGGGAATGAGCAGTTCTTC
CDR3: CASSVVAGGNEQFF

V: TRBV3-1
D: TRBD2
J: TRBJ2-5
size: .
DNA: TGTGCCAGCAGCCCGCTCGGACTAGCGGGGATGGGAGAGACCCAGTACTTC
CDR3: CASSPLGLAGMGETQYF

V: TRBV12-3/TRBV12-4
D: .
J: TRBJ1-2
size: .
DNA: TGTGCCAGCAGCCGGTACATCCGTTATGGCTACACCTTC
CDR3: CASSRYIRYGYTF

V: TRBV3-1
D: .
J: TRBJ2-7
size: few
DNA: TGTGCCAGCAGCCAATGGACGGCGGGGGCGGCCTACGAGCAGTACTTC
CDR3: CASSQWTAGAAYEQYF

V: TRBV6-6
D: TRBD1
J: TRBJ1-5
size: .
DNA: TGTGCCAGCAGCGGACAGGGGGTAGATCAGCCCCAGCATTTT
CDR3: CASSGQGVDQPQHF

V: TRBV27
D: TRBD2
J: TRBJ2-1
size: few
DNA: TGTGCCAGCAGTTTATGGACTAGCGGAGATAATGAGCAGTTCTTC
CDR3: CASSLWTSGDNEQFF

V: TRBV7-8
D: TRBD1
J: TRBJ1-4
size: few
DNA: TGTGCCAGCAGGGACAGGGCTGAAAAACTGTTTTTT
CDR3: CASRDRAEKLFF

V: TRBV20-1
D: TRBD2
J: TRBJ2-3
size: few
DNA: TGCAGTGCTAGAGATCAGCGGGGGCCCACAGATACGCAGTATTTT
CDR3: CSARDQRGPTDTQYF

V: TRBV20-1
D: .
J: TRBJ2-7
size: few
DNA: TGCAGTGCTAGAGATAAGGGTGGCTACGAGCAGTACTTC
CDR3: CSARDKGGYEQYF

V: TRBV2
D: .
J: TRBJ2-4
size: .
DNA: TGTGCCAGCAGAGGGTCCGGCTCACTAGCCAAAAACATTCAGTACTTC
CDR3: CASRGSGSLAKNIQYF

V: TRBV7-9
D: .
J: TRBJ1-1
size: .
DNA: TGTGCCAGCAGCCCACCAAGGGCCACTGAAGCTTTCTTT
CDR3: CASSPPRATEAFF

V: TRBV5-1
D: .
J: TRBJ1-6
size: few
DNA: TGCGCCAGCAGCTTCAGCCAGGGCGAGTCACCCCTCCACTTT
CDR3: CASSFSQGESPLHF

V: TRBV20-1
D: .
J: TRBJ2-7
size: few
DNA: TGCAGTGCTAGAAGCGTAAAAAACGAGCAGTACTTC
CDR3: CSARSVKNEQYF

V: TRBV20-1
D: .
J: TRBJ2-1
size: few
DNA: TGCAGTGCTAGAGCGGCGGGGGCCGTCTACAATGAGCAGTTCTTC
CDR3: CSARAAGAVYNEQFF

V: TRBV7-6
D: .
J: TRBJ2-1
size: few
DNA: TGTGCCAGCAGCTTGGCGACGTACAATGAGCAGTTCTTC
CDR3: CASSLATYNEQFF

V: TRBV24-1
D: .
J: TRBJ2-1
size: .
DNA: TGTGCCACCAGTGACTTCAGGGGAAGCTCCTACAATGAGCAGTTCTTC
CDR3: CATSDFRGSSYNEQFF

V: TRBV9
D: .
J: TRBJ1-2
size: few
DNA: TGTGCCAGCAGCGTAGAGGGCGCGGGTACTGGCTACACCTTC
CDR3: CASSVEGAGTGYTF